The 6 T cell receptor beta chains below come from one sample, sequenced in a study of post-analysis software for immune sequencing data. Study outcomes and limitations: With TRBV5-6, TRBV5-1 and TRBV20-1 included, about five TRBV segments were more frequent in patients than in controls.

The antigens these receptors bind are not known. Unique molecular identifiers had been added to the TCR beta cDNA libraries. TCRdb passed the PCR reads through MiXCR, listing each CDR3 protein once. The data hold 380,000 or so distinct CDR3 sequences, with less than 35% observed a single time. The sequenced material came from blood. The receptors come from a girl aged 5 to 17 with multiple sclerosis.

The chain's CDR3 is CASSKGTGGRYGYTF. CDR3 nucleotides: TGTGCCAGCAGTAAAGGCACAGGTGGGAGATATGGCTACACCTTC. The J gene is TRBJ1-2, the V gene TRBV6-6; perhaps TRBD1 as D (5 bases). Germline V gives CDR1 MNHNY, CDR2 SVGAGI (reference sequence). CDR3 length: 15 amino acids. Trimming left V 5 bases short and J 5 bases short, with 18 bases between.

This clonotype was counted a few times. The rearrangement uses TRBV12-3 or TRBV12-4 and TRBJ2-7; 11 bases match TRBD1. This CDR3 is 15 amino acids long. J was trimmed by 4 bases and V by 7 bases; bases with no gene match: 9. CDR3 nucleotides: TGTGCCAGCAAGATTTCCGGGACAGGGGGGTACGAGCAGTACTTC. Translation: CASKISGTGGYEQYF.

The chain links TRBV7-9 to TRBJ1-2; 8 bases align to TRBD1. The CDR3 loop spans 14 amino acids. Germline trimming cut 1 base from V and 4 bases from J; bases unmatched to any gene: 2. Germline V gives CDR1 SEHNR, CDR2 FQNEAQ (reference sequence). The CDR3 protein is CASSLDRGAYGYTF. For the CDR3, the DNA is TGTGCCAGCAGCTTAGACAGGGGGGCCTATGGCTACACCTTC.

This chain connects TRBV10-3 to TRBJ2-3; perhaps TRBD1 as D (6 bases). Trimming shortened V by 9 bases and J by 6 bases, and 7 bases separated the two germline ends. Germline CDR1 and CDR2: ENHRY and SYGVKD. The CDR3 covers 10 residues. In nucleotides, the CDR3 is TGTGCCATTGGACAGGATACGCAGTATTTT. It translates to CAIGQDTQYF.

With regard to this clonotype: A junction boundary mismatches the germline segment, possibly from a read error. J is TRBJ2-7 and V is TRBV7-9, with D perhaps matching TRBD1 (5 bases). Germline CDR1 reads SEHNR; CDR2 reads FQNEAQ (reference sequence). The length of the CDR3 is 14 residues. The CDR3 protein is CASTLQENSYEQYF. In DNA, the CDR3 is TGTGCCAGCACCTTACAGGAAAACTCCTACGAGCAGTACTTC.

This clonotype was found many times. The gene calls are TRBV20-1 and TRBJ1-2, with 9 bases fitting TRBD1. This CDR3 is built from 14 residues. The germline gives CDR1 DFQATT, CDR2 SNEGSKA (reference sequence). J gave up 3 bases and V 4 bases, and 6 bases lay outside the gene matches. The CDR3 loop is CSATPTGGDYGYTF. The CDR3 region has the DNA TGCAGTGCTACCCCGACAGGGGGGGACTATGGCTACACCTTC.